These 21 T cell receptor beta chains were sequenced from one sample in a study of control samples from healthy donors and cancer patients. Clones were read by immunoSEQ multiplex PCR, and TCRdb kept only the in-frame ones, dropping some. The profile shows about 89,000 clones, approximately 81% of them singletons. The sample was blood. Every receptor here comes from a woman between 40 and 50 years old in good health.

A single count supports this clone. The DNA for the CDR3 is TGCGCCAGCAGCCCGCGACTGGGGGAGACCCAGTACTTC. Its translation: CASSPRLGETQYF. The V gene is TRBV4-3, the J gene TRBJ2-5, with D uncertain. CDR1 LGHNA and CDR2 YSLEER come from the germline V gene. This CDR3 region has 13 residues. Trimming removed 4 bases at V and 5 bases at J, with 11 bases between.

CDR3 sequence (DNA): TGCGCCAGCAGCCCCCGATGGGGTTCGTCCTACGAGCAGTACTTC. Amino acids: CASSPRWGSSYEQYF. The chain couples TRBV5-1 to TRBJ2-7; D is unresolved. Trimming pared 4 bases from V and 1 base from J, leaving 15 bases between. This CDR3 is built from 15 residues. Germline CDR1 SGHRS, CDR2 YFSETQ. The full variable domain, in which reference TRBV5-1 and TRBJ2-7 provide the parts outside the CDR3, is KAGVTQTPRYLIKTRGQQVTLSCSPISGHRSVSWYQQTPGQGLQFLFEYFSETQRNKGNFPGRFSGRQFSNSRSEMNVSTLELGDSALYLCASSPRWGSSYEQYFGPGTRLTVT.

CDR3 loop: CASSYSRWRTGPLFF. The CDR3 bases are TGTGCCAGCAGTTACTCGAGATGGCGGACAGGACCACTGTTTTTT. This rearrangement joins TRBV6-5 to TRBJ1-4; TRBD1 matches at 7 bases. CDR1 is MNHEY, CDR2 SVGAGI, per germline. The CDR3 extends over 15 amino acids. V was clipped by 0 bases and J by 13 bases; unmatched bases: 11.

In this sample, this clone turned up a few times. The V gene is TRBV10-3, the J gene TRBJ2-2, with 11 bases that match TRBD1. V lost 0 bases, J lost 5 bases, and 11 bases stayed unmatched. This CDR3 is built from 19 residues. Germline assignment: CDR1 ENHRY and CDR2 SYGVKD. CDR3 sequence (DNA): TGTGCCATCAGTGAGTCGAATCAGCTCGGGACAGGGGGGACCGGGGAGCTGTTTTTT. Its translation is CAISESNQLGTGGTGELFF.

The J gene is TRBJ1-4, the V gene TRBV21-1; the table gives TRBD1 as D, unverified against the DNA. TRBV21-1 is flagged as a pseudogene. The CDR3 loop spans 15 amino acids. CDR3 sequence reads: CASSRPGQSNEKLFF. The CDR3 region has the DNA TGTGCCAGCAGCAGACCCGGACAGTCTAATGAAAAACTGTTTTTT.

V and J are TRBV30 and TRBJ1-2, with D unclear. CDR3 length: 15 amino acids. Germline CDR1 reads GTSNPN; CDR2 reads SVGIG (reference sequence). V was cut by 3 bases and J by 0 bases, with 14 bases left in between. As DNA, the CDR3 is TGTGCCTGGAGCTTCCCTCAGCATACTAACTATGGCTACACCTTC. It specifies CAWSFPQHTNYGYTF.

This chain links TRBV6-5 with TRBJ2-7; D possibly corresponds to TRBD1 (6 bases). From germline, CDR1 is MNHEY and CDR2 SVGAGI. The CDR3 runs 14 residues. V lost 6 bases, J lost 2 bases, and 14 bases lay in between. This chain's CDR3 is CASSARQAAYEQYF. The CDR3 DNA reads as TGTGCCAGCAGCGCAAGACAGGCAGCCTACGAGCAGTACTTC.

This clone was recorded once. The genes are TRBV9 and TRBJ2-7; 7 nucleotides agree with TRBD2. Germline V gives CDR1 SGDLS, CDR2 YYNGEE. The CDR3 spans 16 residues. The V segment lost 2 bases and the J segment 3 bases; nucleotides outside the gene matches: 11. For the CDR3, the DNA is TGTGCCAGCAGCGTGTCCAAGCGGGGAGAGTTCTACGAGCAGTACTTC. Amino acids: CASSVSKRGEFYEQYF. The variable domain in full, completed from reference TRBV9 and TRBJ2-7, reads DSGVTQTPKHLITATGQRVTLRCSPRSGDLSVYWYQQSLDQGLQFLIQYYNGEERAKGNILERFSAQQFPDLHSELNLSSLELGDSALYFCASSVSKRGEFYEQYFGPGTRLTVT.

The chain uses TRBV7-2 and TRBJ2-7; 11 bases fit TRBD1. Germline loops: CDR1 SGHTA, CDR2 FQGNSA. The CDR3 totals 15 residues. The J segment lost 1 base and the V segment lost 5 bases, leaving 4 bases of the junction unmatched. The CDR3 spells CASSRDRGISYEQYF. The CDR3 DNA follows: TGTGCCAGCAGCCGGGACAGGGGGATTTCCTACGAGCAGTACTTC.

This clone was seen only once. The V and J genes are TRBV6-5 and TRBJ1-1; D not certain. The ends were cut back, 0 bases at V and 4 bases at J, with 12 bases in the middle. CDR1 is MNHEY and CDR2 is SVGAGI in the germline V gene. The CDR3 totals 15 residues. CDR3 residues: CASSYSEKGATEAFF. CDR3 coding DNA: TGTGCCAGCAGTTACTCGGAGAAGGGAGCCACTGAAGCTTTCTTT.

The V and J genes are TRBV15 and TRBJ2-7; the D gene is possibly TRBD2 (6 bases). The CDR3 spans 15 residues. Deletions cut 4 bases from V and 6 bases from J, with 19 bases between. CDR1 and CDR2 (germline): LNHNV, YYDKDF (reference sequence). CDR3 amino acids: CATSTIRDLGSEQYF. As DNA, the CDR3 is TGTGCCACCAGCACGATCCGGGACTTAGGGTCCGAGCAGTACTTC.

The chain joins TRBV5-6 to TRBJ1-6; the D is unclear. Trimming left V 2 bases short and J 7 bases short, with 7 bases between. The CDR3 consists of 13 residues. In germline, CDR1 is SGHDT, CDR2 YYEEEE. DNA of the CDR3: TGTGCCAGCAGCTTCCCGGTAAATTCACCCCTCCACTTT. Amino acids: CASSFPVNSPLHF.

This chain joins TRBV18 and TRBJ1-1; TRBD1 is a possible D gene (5 bases). V lost 6 bases, J lost 0 bases, and 14 bases lay in between. The CDR3 covers 15 residues. Germline V gene sequence: CDR1 KGHSH, CDR2 LQKENI. The CDR3 nucleotides are TGTGCCAGCTCGGGCGGGGCAGTCTTGAACACTGAAGCTTTCTTT. This translates into CASSGGAVLNTEAFF.

This clone is a singleton in its sample. The chain recombines TRBV30 with TRBJ1-1, with no clear D. Germline V gives CDR1 GTSNPN, CDR2 SVGIG (reference sequence). The CDR3 covers 13 residues. Deletions cut 0 bases from V and 1 base from J, with 6 bases between. Here the CDR3 DNA reads TGTGCCTGGAGTGTACCAGGGAACACTGAAGCTTTCTTT. Protein product: CAWSVPGNTEAFF.

V usage is TRBV18 and J usage is TRBJ2-5; D remains unclear. Trimming left V 3 bases short and J 2 bases short, with 10 bases between. Germline assignment: CDR1 KGHSH and CDR2 LQKENI. There are 14 residues in the CDR3. The CDR3 spells CASSPPVVQETQYF. DNA for the CDR3: TGTGCCAGCTCACCGCCCGTAGTACAAGAGACCCAGTACTTC.

The genes are TRBV30 and TRBJ2-7; TRBD1 agrees at 7 bases. CDR3 length: 15 residues. Per germline, CDR1 GTSNPN and CDR2 SVGIG (reference sequence). The V gene end was trimmed by 2 bases and the J gene end by 1 base; junction bases not matched to a gene: 8. This CDR3 is CAWSPSYRGSYEQYF. The DNA for the CDR3 is TGTGCCTGGAGTCCCTCCTACAGGGGTTCCTACGAGCAGTACTTC. Full variable domain (remainder filled in from reference TRBV30 and TRBJ2-7): SQTIHQWPATLVQPVGSPLSLECTVEGTSNPNLYWYRQAAGRGLQLLFYSVGIGQISSEVPQNLSASRPQDRQFILSSKKLLLSDSGFYLCAWSPSYRGSYEQYFGPGTRLTVT.

The gene calls are TRBV5-4 and TRBJ2-1; TRBD2 matches at 8 bases. The CDR3 has 15 residues. The J segment lost 5 bases and the V segment lost 2 bases, leaving 6 bases of the junction unmatched. Germline CDR1 reads SGHNT; CDR2 reads YYREEE (reference sequence). In nucleotides, the CDR3 is TGTGCCAGCAGCTTCGGGACTAGGGGGGACAATGAGCAGTTCTTC. It codes for CASSFGTRGDNEQFF.

The V and J genes are TRBV7-2 and TRBJ1-2, with a possible D match to TRBD1 (5 bases). The CDR3 has 13 amino acids. Germline-derived CDR1 and CDR2 are SGHTA and FQGNSA. V dropped 2 bases and J dropped 4 bases, with 8 bases sitting between them. For the CDR3, the DNA is TGTGCCAGCAGCTTACCCGGGACCTATGGCTACACCTTC. Its protein product is CASSLPGTYGYTF.

This clone was counted once. CDR3 nucleotides: TGTGCCAGCAGCTTAGGTTTCACGGGGCTACGGGGCTACACCTTC. It yields the protein CASSLGFTGLRGYTF. The rearrangement uses TRBV7-2 and TRBJ1-2; the D gene is possibly TRBD1 (5 bases). This CDR3 spans 15 amino acids. V dropped 1 base and J dropped 8 bases, with 17 bases sitting between them. The germline CDR1 and CDR2 sequences are SGHTA and FQGNSA.

The chain joins TRBV25-1 to TRBJ1-1; D possibly corresponds to TRBD1 (6 bases). Trimming pared 2 bases from V and 4 bases from J, leaving 8 bases between. The V gene's germline CDR1 is MGHDK and CDR2 SYGVNS. This CDR3 is 13 amino acids long. The CDR3 sequence is CASSEGGATEAFF. The CDR3, as DNA: TGTGCCAGCAGTGAAGGGGGGGCCACTGAAGCTTTCTTT.

DNA for the CDR3: TGTGCCAGCGGGTGGGACTCCTACACCGGGGAGCTGTTTTTT. It encodes CASGWDSYTGELFF. V gene TRBV2 combines with J gene TRBJ2-2; D is perhaps TRBD2 (6 bases). Germline CDR1 SNHLY, CDR2 FYNNEI. The CDR3 length is 14 residues. V dropped 8 bases and J dropped 3 bases, with 13 bases sitting between them.